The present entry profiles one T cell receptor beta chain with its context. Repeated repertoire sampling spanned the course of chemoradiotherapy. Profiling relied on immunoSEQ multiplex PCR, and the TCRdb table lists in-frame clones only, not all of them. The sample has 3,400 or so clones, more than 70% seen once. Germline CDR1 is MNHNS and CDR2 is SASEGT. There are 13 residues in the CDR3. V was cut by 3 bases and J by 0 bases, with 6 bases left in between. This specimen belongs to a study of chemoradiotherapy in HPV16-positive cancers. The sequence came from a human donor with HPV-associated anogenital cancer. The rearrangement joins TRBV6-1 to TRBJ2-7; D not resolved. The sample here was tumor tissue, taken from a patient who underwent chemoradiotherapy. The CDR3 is CASSDIASYEQYF. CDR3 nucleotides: TGTGCCAGCAGTGACATAGCCTCCTACGAGCAGTACTTC.